This entry is about one TCR beta chain. What it binds is unknown. This CDR3 has 18 residues. Trimming removed 1 base from V and 0 bases from J, with 16 bases in between. Germline V gene data show CDR1 as MNHEY and CDR2 as SMNVEV (reference sequence). The data are from a study of cytomegalovirus exposure and HLA in healthy donors. Primers included in the PCR were 60 Vbeta and 13 Jbeta primers. Profiled with immunoSEQ multiplex PCR; TCRdb holds only in-frame clones, not every one. The repertoire holds about 150,000 clones, with about 76% as singletons. Study-wide results and limits: As a later analysis showed, a missense DCLRE1C variant was linked to trimming of TCR beta V- and J-genes.

The receptor's source is a male donor in good health and CMV-seronegative. The specimen was PBMCs. This chain uses TRBV27 with TRBJ2-1; tentatively, D is TRBD2 (6 bases). The CDR3 is CASSLLGLSPASYNEQFF. The CDR3 DNA sequence: TGTGCCAGCAGTTTATTGGGACTGTCCCCAGCCTCCTACAATGAGCAGTTCTTC.